This T cell receptor beta chain was captured in a study of blood T cell repertoires in COVID-19. Study-wide background: Some COVID-19 samples were acute and others convalescent; all came from the United States, Italy and Spain. T cells, B-cell-depleted T cells, or PBMCs supplied cDNA or gDNA.

This CDR3 has 15 amino acids. CDR1 is MGHDK and CDR2 is SYGVNS in the germline V gene. Trimming removed 3 bases from V and 1 base from J, with 13 bases in between. In the source study's methods: From reference gene primer amplification, estimates of nucleated cell counts were derived. Assay: immunoSEQ multiplex PCR; the TCRdb copy retains only in-frame clones and omits some. D and trimming come from the DNA, and the V and J calls and clone size come from that table. The sample contains about 120,000 clones, over 60% of which appear only once. Sequenced: peripheral blood. The sequence was obtained from a human donor in a cohort sampled during active COVID-19. This chain connects TRBV25-1 to TRBJ2-7, with a weak D call TRBD2 (6 bases). Written as DNA, the CDR3 is TGTGCCAGCAGTGACCAGACGGAGGGATCCTACGAGCAGTACTTC. Encoded protein: CASSDQTEGSYEQYF.